This paragraph covers one TCR beta chain sequence. Its antigen remains unknown. Clones were read by immunoSEQ multiplex PCR, and TCRdb kept only the in-frame ones, dropping some. The sample has tens of thousands of clones, about 65% seen once. Germline-derived CDR1 and CDR2 are SGHDT and YYEEEE. The ends were cut back, 0 bases at V and 3 bases at J, with 16 bases in the middle. The CDR3 is 16 amino acids. The entry originates in a study of a mutant IDH1 vaccine in newly diagnosed glioma. Time point specified: week 47, end of study. A single vaccine dose contained 300 ug of mutant IDH1 20-mer peptide, and topical imiquimod was used with it.

V usage is TRBV5-6 and J usage is TRBJ2-7; D may be TRBD2 (5 bases). The sample here was peripheral blood mononuclear cells (PBMCs), taken from a glioma patient whose treatment included an IDH1 peptide vaccine. This TCR was sampled from a man aged 35 to 55 with glioma. Some clones in this sample may be carry-over from other donors' samples. The CDR3: CASSLGARDILYEQYF. The CDR3 region has the DNA TGTGCCAGCAGCTTGGGAGCGAGGGATATACTCTACGAGCAGTACTTC.